This TCR beta chain was captured by sequencing in a study of beta chain features in type 1 diabetes (dated by TCRdb to 2017 to 2018). For the wider study: Mean age, gender distribution, total cell number and subset yield were not different between patients and healthy donors. A total of some 100,000,000 sorted cells were examined across all samples, and a strong correlation was observed between cell number per subset and RNA yield. The study compared the TCRB repertoires of sorted circulating CD4+ T cell subsets in recently diagnosed type 1 diabetes patients with those in matched healthy donors. Naive and central memory subsets were obtained from all 30 or so donors, but regulatory and stem cell-like memory subsets were isolated from only 8 patients and roughly 8 healthy donors. Overall study results and their limits: HLA sub-analyses involved small numbers of individuals, so any influence of HLA type on TCRB rearrangement remained unresolved. Fewer insertions and more nucleotide deletions at VDJ recombination sites were observed in patients with type 1 diabetes, implying thymic rearrangement abnormalities. Because cDNA was sequenced instead of genomic DNA, highly expressing activated cells could be over-represented, though the groups showed no difference in activation or CD3 levels. A moderate but significant shortening of TCRB CDR3 length was observed in type 1 diabetes patients in all four CD4+ subsets. Naive, central memory and regulatory TCRB repertoires appeared to be more similar among patients than among healthy donors. PCR may preferentially amplify shorter templates, but because patient and control samples were amplified and corrected together, any resulting skew would affect both groups equally.

V gives up 3 bases and J gives up 4 bases, and the segment between their germline ends measures 13 bases. The CDR3 runs 15 amino acids, cysteine and phenylalanine included. CDR3 DNA is the only sequence kept; it has 45 bases, read in frame from the first base. CDR1 MGHDK and CDR2 SYGVNS are derived from the germline V gene. Notes on this clone: The target of this receptor is not known. The record has no base qualities; no much larger clone is one base away.

From each donor, a single peripheral blood sample of 100 to 150 mL on average was drawn into heparinised tubes. A BD FACSAria II and a panel including CD45RO, CCR7, CD25, CD127, CD95 and CD27 were used to sort naive, central memory, regulatory and stem cell-like memory CD4+ T cells. All sorted populations exceeded 95% purity. PBMCs were isolated immediately by Lymphoprep density gradient centrifugation and stained directly without culture. So that batch effects would be minimized, each experiment stained and sorted samples in pairs, pairing one healthy donor with one patient. The High Capacity cDNA Reverse Transcription Kit was used to reverse transcribe all of the isolated RNA, meaning that expressed TCRB transcripts were what got sequenced. Naive, central memory and regulatory T cell samples underwent deep immunoSEQ sequencing, averaging around 3.9 million total reads per sample. Sorted cells were lysed in RLT buffer and RNA was extracted with DNase-treated RNeasy Micro or Mini kits, depending on cell number. Each cell subset was processed separately to prevent cross-contamination, with patient and healthy donor samples processed together. Using the immunoSEQ multiplex PCR, TCRB sequences were amplified from cDNA into 87-bp fragments spanning the CDR3 region. The amplicons were sequenced using the Illumina HiSeq platform. Under the source paper's analysis protocol: Synthetic template baselines were used to correct PCR bias computationally, reads within Hamming distance 2 were collapsed, and singletons that could not be merged were discarded. Reads were aligned to IMGT to assign V, D and J genes, CDR3 length, and insertions or deletions at six rearrangement sites. Clonotype counts were normalized to sorted cell number within each subset before computing true diversity and Gini coefficients with the tcR R package. Repertoire sharing was quantified using the overlap coefficient calculated on TCRB nucleotide sequences. Here the immuneACCESS table is served through TCRdb, limited to in-frame sequences with V and J called. Missing clones are a known gap in these copies; in checked studies unresolved V genes cover under half, and the rest lacks a known reason. The V and J calls and clone size were taken over from that table, and D and trimming were inferred from the DNA. The sample profile shows roughly 40,000 clones; around 60% of them were found once. The ten largest clones add up to approximately 2% of the sample.

The chain is encoded by TRBV25-1 joined to TRBJ2-1, and TRBD2 may be the D gene, going by 6 matching bases. The sequence was obtained from a woman aged 25 to 39 in good health. The source material was Tregs from blood. The cell subset or site label here, explained by the study, means: regulatory CD4+ T cells. The CDR3 protein: CASSDRLESYNEQFF. In nucleotide form, the sequence is TGTGCCAGCAGTGATCGACTAGAGAGTTACAATGAGCAGTTCTTC.